Listed below are T cell receptor beta chains from one sample, sequenced in a study of response to subunit inactivated influenza vaccine. Via MiXCR, TCRdb re-called the RT-PCR reads, giving one row per CDR3 protein. The sample contains more than 150,000 distinct CDR3 sequences, about 9.3% of which appear only once. Sequencing used non-naive T cells sorted from PBMCs, obtained on the day of vaccination. The receptors here all came from a man aged 50 to 60 who received an inactivated influenza vaccine. Each CDR3 is given without its conserved first and last residue. A D gene is named only where the DNA matches it firmly.

CDR3,V,D
ASSSSPDRGLAEQY,TRBV28,TRBD1
ASSYGGSYNSPLH,TRBV6-2/TRBV6-3,.
ASSFSARLNEQF,TRBV5-6,.
ASSLVFHEQY,TRBV7-2,.
ASSSLPLAGAPYEQY,TRBV27,TRBD2
ASSQFRAPTGANVLT,TRBV3-1,.
ASSVRGAGANVLT,TRBV2,TRBD2
SARASLAKNIQY,TRBV20-1,.
SVEGLAGGPGTGELF,TRBV29-1,TRBD2
SARDSSYEQY,TRBV20-1,.
SARGASGAVNEQF,TRBV20-1,TRBD2
ASSVDGGGYNEQF,TRBV9,TRBD2
AISLGAGVNTGELF,TRBV10-3,.
ATGRARGLLIGGSPLH,TRBV28,.
ASSLRGGQVTDTQY,TRBV28,TRBD2
AVEVRSYNEQF,TRBV6-1,.
SVGSGTVSNEQY,TRBV29-1,.
ASSSDSAHGQPQH,TRBV6-2/TRBV6-3,.
ASRGTGPPDTQY,TRBV6-1,TRBD1
ASIRVWGTDTQY,TRBV6-1,.
SAYSAQGSYEQY,TRBV20-1,.
SARETSGGASYNEQF,TRBV20-1,TRBD2
ASSLAGATEAF,TRBV11-2,.
SVEGTGNNEKLF,TRBV29-1,TRBD1
ASSYSSGTSGSKGKNIQY,TRBV6-2/TRBV6-3,TRBD2
ASSYSSGVSQH,TRBV6-2/TRBV6-3,.
ASSDRQGGWTDTQY,TRBV7-9,TRBD1
SARTDSNQPQH,TRBV20-1,.
ASSQGSSGGDLDTQY,TRBV4-2,TRBD2
ASSPGIKYPTTIY,TRBV9,.
ASSWPPIIRAPSYNEQF,TRBV6-2/TRBV6-3,.